Shown below are 26 T cell receptor beta chains from a single sample sequenced in a study of T-cell reconstitution after alpha-beta-depleted transplantation in children (dated by TCRdb to between 2015 and 2016). The library relied on PCR. Sequenced on an Illumina HiSeq 2500. TCR library preparation used molecular barcoding, with unique molecular identifiers applied to normalize quantification of the TCRbeta repertoire. TCRdb reran the public reads through fastp at Q25 and MiXCR, keeping productive beta chains. One record per CDR3 amino acid sequence lists the most common genes and DNA. The table for this sample lists more than 200,000 distinct CDR3 sequences; about 25% of them were counted only once. About 2.8% of the sample lies in the top ten. Read against the paper, the sample's treatment or condition label means: allogeneic hematopoietic cell transplantation with graft depleted of TCRalphabeta T cells and CD19 B cells.

This material consisted of PBMCs, taken before TCRalphabeta/CD19-depleted stem cell transplant. All receptors derive from a girl aged 2 to 9 with Fanconi anemia, due to receive a stem cell transplant.

The rearrangement uses TRBV27 and TRBJ2-7, with 13 bases fitting TRBD2. This CDR3 has 15 residues. Germline CDR1 MNHEY, CDR2 SMNVEV (reference sequence). The ends lost 5 bases at V and 7 bases at J; junction bases unmatched: 8. The CDR3 is CASSPGLAGVSEQYF. The CDR3 bases are TGTGCCAGCAGTCCCGGACTAGCGGGAGTAAGTGAGCAGTACTTC.

This chain connects TRBV18 to TRBJ2-3; D might be TRBD2 (5 bases). The CDR3 loop spans 17 amino acids. V was cut by 1 base and J by 0 bases, with 14 bases left in between. Germline CDR1 and CDR2: KGHSH and LQKENI. The CDR3 here is CASSPLAPGSSTDTQYF. The CDR3 bases are TGTGCCAGCTCACCACTTGCCCCGGGATCTAGCACAGATACGCAGTATTTT.

This clonotype has only a few counts. The chain uses TRBV7-3 and TRBJ2-1; tentatively, D is TRBD2 (5 bases). This CDR3 spans 15 amino acids. V lost 5 bases to trimming and J lost 9 bases, with 20 bases between them. CDR1 and CDR2 (germline): SGHTA, FQGTGA. The CDR3 DNA sequence: TGTGCCAGCAGCGGACGGCTAGCAGTCATCGGTGAGCAGTTCTTC. Its translation: CASSGRLAVIGEQFF.

Only a few counts were recorded for this clonotype. The chain recombines TRBV29-1 with TRBJ2-5; D might be TRBD1 (8 bases). CDR3 length: 12 amino acids. The germline gives CDR1 SQVTM, CDR2 ANQGSEA. Trimming pared 6 bases from V and 3 bases from J, leaving 11 bases between. The CDR3 sequence is CSVQGGEETQYF. The CDR3 nucleotides read TGCAGCGTACAGGGGGGGGAAGAGACCCAGTACTTC.

V and J are TRBV25-1 and TRBJ1-4; 9 nucleotides match TRBD1. V gave up 4 bases and J gave up 6 bases; unmatched junction bases: 6. The CDR3 runs to 15 residues. From germline, CDR1 is MGHDK and CDR2 SYGVNS. The CDR3 DNA sequence: TGTGCCAGCAGTGGAGGGGGACAGGGTTATGAAAAACTGTTTTTT. Protein: CASSGGGQGYEKLFF.

The V and J genes are TRBV27 and TRBJ2-7, with TRBD1 matching over 7 bases. The CDR3 has 14 amino acids. Trimming at V came to 3 bases and at J to 3 bases, leaving 5 bases not matched to a gene. CDR1 and CDR2 from the germline V gene are MNHEY and SMNVEV (reference sequence). For the CDR3, the DNA is TGTGCCAGCAGTTTTACGGGACAGAGCTACGAGCAGTACTTC. Its protein is CASSFTGQSYEQYF.

This clonotype has ten or more counts. The genes are TRBV12-5 and TRBJ2-7; 8 bases match TRBD1. Germline CDR1 and CDR2: LGHNT and FRNRAP. This CDR3 is built from 11 residues. CDR3 DNA sequence: TGTCCCCGGGACAGGTATGGGGAGCAGTACTTC. It codes for CPRDRYGEQYF. Looking up the rest from reference TRBV12-5 and TRBJ2-7 gives the full variable domain: DARVTQTPRHKVTEMGQEVTMRCQPILGHNTVFWYRQTMMQGLELLAYFRNRAPLDDSGMPKDRFSAEMPDATLATLKIQPSEPRDSAVYFCPRDRYGEQYFGPGTRLTVT.

There are a few counts of this clonotype. The rearrangement links TRBV24-1 to TRBJ2-5; 10 positions match TRBD2. Germline V gene sequence: CDR1 KGHDR, CDR2 SFDVKD. V shed 1 base and J 3 bases; nucleotides not matched to a gene: 4. This CDR3 comprises 16 residues. CDR3 sequence: CATSDFDLAGEETQYF. The CDR3 nucleotides read TGTGCCACCAGTGATTTCGACCTAGCGGGGGAAGAGACCCAGTACTTC.

This clonotype was observed at least ten times. The chain combines TRBV29-1 with TRBJ1-2, with D possibly being TRBD1 (6 bases). The length of the CDR3 is 13 residues. Between the trimmed V and J ends, which lost 6 bases and 4 bases, there was a span of 15 bases. The V gene's germline CDR1 is SQVTM and CDR2 ANQGSEA. Written as DNA, the CDR3 is TGCAGCGTCCGGACAGCTTTTGGCTATGGCTACACCTTC. This codes for CSVRTAFGYGYTF. Supplemented by reference TRBV29-1 and TRBJ1-2, the full variable domain reads SAVISQKPSRDICQRGTSLTIQCQVDSQVTMMFWYRQQPGQSLTLIATANQGSEATYESGFVIDKFPISRPNLTFSTLTVSNMSPEDSSIYLCSVRTAFGYGYTFGSGTRLTVV.

This clonotype has at least ten counts. This rearrangement joins TRBV24-1 to TRBJ2-7, with a tentative D call TRBD2 (5 bases). Germline V gene lookup returns CDR1 KGHDR and CDR2 SFDVKD. The CDR3 contains 14 residues. Trimming took 4 bases from V and 5 from J, leaving 14 bases between them. This CDR3 reads CATSESGSSHEQYF. The CDR3 nucleotides read TGTGCCACCAGTGAATCGGGGTCTTCACACGAGCAGTACTTC.

This sequence joins TRBV2 and TRBJ2-1, with D maybe TRBD1 (5 bases). CDR3 length: 15 residues. The V end was cut by 7 bases, the J end by 3 bases, with 16 bases between. Germline V gene data show CDR1 as SNHLY and CDR2 as FYNNEI. Written as DNA, the CDR3 is TGTGCCAGCAATGCCAGGGAAGACTTCTACAATGAGCAGTTCTTC. Encoded protein: CASNAREDFYNEQFF. Combining the CDR3 with reference TRBV2 and TRBJ2-1 gives the whole variable domain EPEVTQTPSHQVTQMGQEVILRCVPISNHLYFYWYRQILGQKVEFLVSFYNNEISEKSEIFDDQFSVERPDGSNFTLKIRSTKLEDSAMYFCASNAREDFYNEQFFGPGTRLTVL.

The chain uses TRBV18 and TRBJ2-2, with D perhaps assigned TRBD1 or TRBD2 (5 bases each). This CDR3 comprises 17 residues. CDR1 and CDR2 from the germline V gene are KGHSH and LQKENI. V was cut by 1 base and J by 0 bases, with 12 bases left in between. CDR3 sequence (DNA): TGTGCCAGCTCACCACTGGGACCGCCCGCGAACACCGGGGAGCTGTTTTTT. Translation: CASSPLGPPANTGELFF.

This chain links TRBV20-1 with TRBJ1-2, with 9 bases fitting TRBD1. J gave up 7 bases and V 5 bases, and 2 bases lay outside the gene matches. Per the germline V gene, CDR1 is DFQATT and CDR2 is SNEGSKA (reference sequence). CDR3 size: 11 residues. DNA of the CDR3: TGCAGTGCTCCGGACAGGGGTGGCTACACCTTC. This encodes CSAPDRGGYTF.

This clonotype has more than one count but fewer than ten. This chain uses TRBV7-9 with TRBJ1-6; D possibly corresponds to TRBD1 (5 bases). The CDR3 sequence is 14 residues long. V lost 4 bases, J lost 7 bases, and 11 bases lay in between. The V gene's germline CDR1 is SEHNR and CDR2 FQNEAQ (reference sequence). CDR3 residues: CASSSSGGNSPLHF. In DNA, the CDR3 is TGTGCCAGCAGCTCGTCTGGGGGAAATTCACCCCTCCACTTT.

At least ten counts were recorded for this clonotype. The chain uses TRBV12-3 or TRBV12-4 and TRBJ2-3; D is unclear. This CDR3 has 17 amino acids. V lost 7 bases, J lost 2 bases, and 22 bases lay in between. CDR3 coding DNA: TGTGCCAGCACCGAACTTCTGTCGGTGACCTACACAGATACGCAGTATTTT. This sequence encodes CASTELLSVTYTDTQYF.

This clonotype was recorded many times. V usage is TRBV6-1 and J usage is TRBJ2-5; TRBD1 agrees at 8 bases. V lost 5 bases to trimming and J lost 5 bases; unmatched junction nucleotides: 7. CDR3 size: 14 residues. Per germline, CDR1 MNHNS and CDR2 SASEGT. The CDR3 region has the DNA TGTGCCAGCAGTAAGGACAGGGTTGGTGAGACCCAGTACTTC. As protein: CASSKDRVGETQYF.

V and J are TRBV25-1 and TRBJ2-1, with TRBD2 identical over 8 bases. The germline V gene encodes CDR1 MGHDK and CDR2 SYGVNS. The CDR3 is 14 residues long. V lost 5 bases and J lost 10; bases outside the gene matches: 10. This CDR3 is CASSRPGGLGEQFF. The CDR3 DNA is TGTGCCAGCAGTAGACCCGGGGGACTAGGGGAGCAGTTCTTC.

In this sample, this clonotype turned up many times. The chain uses TRBV29-1 and TRBJ2-7; 12 bases match TRBD1. Germline V gives CDR1 SQVTM, CDR2 ANQGSEA. V lost 4 bases and J lost 5; bases outside the gene matches: 6. This CDR3 comprises 14 residues. CDR3: CSVVGGQGAHEQYF. The CDR3 DNA is TGCAGCGTTGTAGGGGGACAGGGGGCCCACGAGCAGTACTTC.

This clonotype turned up a few times. The chain uses TRBV6-1 and TRBJ1-2; weak D call: TRBD1 (5 bases). Per the germline V gene, CDR1 is MNHNS and CDR2 is SASEGT. With 1 base removed from V and 4 bases from J, the gap between germline ends came to 13 bases. This CDR3 is built from 15 residues. The CDR3 nucleotides read TGTGCCAGCAGTGAAGGGCGGGGGGAGGTCTATGGCTACACCTTC. This encodes CASSEGRGEVYGYTF.

This clonotype was seen ten or more times. The chain recombines TRBV29-1 with TRBJ2-5, with 7 bases lining up with TRBD1. Germline CDR1 SQVTM, CDR2 ANQGSEA. After removal of 3 bases from V and 5 bases from J, the junction contained 6 bases not matched to a gene. CDR3 length: 13 amino acids. DNA for the CDR3: TGCAGCGTTGAGGACAGGCTAAGGGAGACCCAGTACTTC. Its translation is CSVEDRLRETQYF.

This clonotype has a count of ten or more. This chain links TRBV20-1 with TRBJ2-3; 8 nucleotides align to TRBD2. There are 16 residues in the CDR3. V lost 6 bases and J lost 5; bases outside the gene matches: 16. Per germline, CDR1 DFQATT and CDR2 SNEGSKA (reference sequence). The CDR3 spells CSAPRGTSQALDTQYF. The CDR3 coding sequence is TGCAGTGCCCCGAGAGGGACTAGTCAGGCTTTAGATACGCAGTATTTT.

Many counts were recorded for this clonotype. The V and J genes are TRBV9 and TRBJ1-5; 7 positions match TRBD1. This CDR3 is 13 amino acids long. With V trimmed by 5 bases and J by 7 bases, 6 bases remained unmatched. From germline, CDR1 is SGDLS and CDR2 YYNGEE. Here the CDR3 reads CASSLQGLQPQHF. As DNA, the CDR3 is TGTGCCAGCAGTCTACAGGGGTTACAGCCCCAGCATTTT.

The V gene is TRBV28, the J gene TRBJ2-2, with 11 nucleotides matching TRBD2. Germline V CDR1 and CDR2: MDHEN, SYDVKM. Trimming removed 4 bases from V and 3 bases from J; junction bases left unmatched: 7. This CDR3 has 17 residues. The DNA of the CDR3 is TGTGCCAGCAGTTGGTTAGCGGGAGGGCCTGACACCGGGGAGCTGTTTTTT. It codes for CASSWLAGGPDTGELFF.

The chain couples TRBV7-2 to TRBJ2-7; D gene ambiguous. V was pared by 3 bases and J by 3 bases, with 15 bases between. Germline CDR1 is SGHTA and CDR2 is FQGNSA. CDR3 size: 15 residues. The CDR3 DNA sequence: TGTGCCAGCAGCTTCTTCCCCGGACCGGACTACGAGCAGTACTTC. It is translated as CASSFFPGPDYEQYF.

J is TRBJ2-2 and V is TRBV29-1, with TRBD1 matching 8 bases. The germline V gene encodes CDR1 SQVTM and CDR2 ANQGSEA. CDR3 length: 13 residues. Unmatched junction bases numbered 8, after V lost 7 bases and J lost 7 bases. The CDR3 loop reads CSDAPRGHGELFF. The DNA for the CDR3 is TGCAGCGATGCGCCCAGGGGGCACGGGGAGCTGTTTTTT.

This clonotype came up a few times. The V gene is TRBV12-3 or TRBV12-4, the J gene TRBJ2-4, with 7 positions matching TRBD2. The ends lost 4 bases at V and 0 bases at J; junction bases unmatched: 15. The CDR3 covers 19 residues. CDR3 region: CASSSLADVAVLAKNIQYF. In DNA, the CDR3 is TGTGCCAGCAGTTCCCTAGCGGATGTTGCTGTACTAGCCAAAAACATTCAGTACTTC.